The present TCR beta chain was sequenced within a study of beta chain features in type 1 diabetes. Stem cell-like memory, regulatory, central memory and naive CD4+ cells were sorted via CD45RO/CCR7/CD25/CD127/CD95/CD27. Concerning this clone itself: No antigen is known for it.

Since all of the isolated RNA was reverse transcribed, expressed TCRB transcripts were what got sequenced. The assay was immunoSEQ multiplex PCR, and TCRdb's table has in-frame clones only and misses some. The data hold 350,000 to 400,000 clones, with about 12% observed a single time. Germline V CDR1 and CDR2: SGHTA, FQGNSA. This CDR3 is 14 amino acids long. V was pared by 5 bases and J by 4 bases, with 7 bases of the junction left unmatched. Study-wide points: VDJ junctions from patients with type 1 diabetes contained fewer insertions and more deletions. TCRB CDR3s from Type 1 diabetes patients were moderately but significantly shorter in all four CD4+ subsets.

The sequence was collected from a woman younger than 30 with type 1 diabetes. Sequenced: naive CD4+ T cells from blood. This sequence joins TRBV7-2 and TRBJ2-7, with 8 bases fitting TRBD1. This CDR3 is CASSLQGESYEQYF. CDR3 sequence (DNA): TGTGCCAGCAGCCTACAGGGGGAATCTTACGAGCAGTACTTC.